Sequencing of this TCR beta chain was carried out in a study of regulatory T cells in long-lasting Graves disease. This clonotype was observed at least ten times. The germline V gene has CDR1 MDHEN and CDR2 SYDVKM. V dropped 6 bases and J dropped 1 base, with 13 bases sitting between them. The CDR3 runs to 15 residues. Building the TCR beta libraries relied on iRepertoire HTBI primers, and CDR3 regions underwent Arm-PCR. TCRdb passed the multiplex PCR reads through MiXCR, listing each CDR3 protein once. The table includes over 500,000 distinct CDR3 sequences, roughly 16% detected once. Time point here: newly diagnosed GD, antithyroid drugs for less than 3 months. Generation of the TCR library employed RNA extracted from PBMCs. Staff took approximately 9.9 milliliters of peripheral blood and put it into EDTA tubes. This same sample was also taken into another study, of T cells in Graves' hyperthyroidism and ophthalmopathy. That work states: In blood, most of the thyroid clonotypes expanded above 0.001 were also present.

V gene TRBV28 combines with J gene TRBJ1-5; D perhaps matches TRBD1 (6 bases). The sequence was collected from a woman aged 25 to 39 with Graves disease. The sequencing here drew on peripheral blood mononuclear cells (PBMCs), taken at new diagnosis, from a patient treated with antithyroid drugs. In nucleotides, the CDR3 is TGTGCCAGCAGGGACGCTCAGGGGAGCAATCAGCCCCAGCATTTT. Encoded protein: CASRDAQGSNQPQHF.